This record looks at one T cell receptor (beta chain) sequence and its context. This clone was seen a single time. What antigen it recognizes has not been identified. Per-nucleotide qualities are absent, and no much larger clonotype sits a single base away. Library preparation employed the immunoSEQ multiplex PCR assay. The table was pulled from immuneACCESS by TCRdb, which kept in-frame rearrangements only. Such tables lose some clones; where checked, under half of the loss comes from unresolved V genes, and the rest has no known cause. Present in this sample are over 35,000 clones, approximately 92% of which were seen just once. The ten most abundant clones make up 0.95% to 1.5% of the sample. This specimen comes from a study of T cell changes during pregnancy in multiple sclerosis (dated by TCRdb to the late 2010s). The study in broad terms: The study examined how the T cell repertoire changed over the course of pregnancy in women with multiple sclerosis.

CDR3 length: 12 amino acids, cysteine to phenylalanine. Only the CDR3 DNA is retained, 36 bases long and in frame from the first base. The CDR1 and CDR2 encoded by the germline V gene are SGHNT and YENEEA. Germline trimming: 8 bases from V, 5 bases from J; junction bases outside gene matches: 1. The chain is made from TRBV11-3 and TRBJ2-1, and TRBD2 matches 9 of the central bases. This TCR was sampled from a female donor with multiple sclerosis, enrolled in a pregnancy study. The specimen comprised peripheral blood, sampled before pregnancy. The nucleotides read TGTGCCAGCGGGACTAGCAACAATGAGCAGTTCTTC. This is translated as CASGTSNNEQFF.